This T cell receptor beta chain was sequenced for a study of blood T cell repertoires in COVID-19. Study at large: Sites in the United States, Italy and Spain provided acute and convalescent COVID-19 samples. Sources were T cells, B-cell-depleted T cells, or PBMCs; the material itself was cDNA or gDNA.

Authors' methods: Researchers report that nucleated cell counts were estimated from reference gene primer amplification. Some clones are missing from TCRdb's copy, which holds only in-frame ones; the method was immunoSEQ multiplex PCR. The V and J calls and clone size come from that table; D and trimming were worked out from the DNA. The profile shows some 210,000 clones, roughly four fifths of them singletons. The CDR3 totals 21 residues. The rearrangement uses TRBV21-1 and TRBJ2-3; the table names TRBD1, a call not compared with the DNA. TRBV21-1 is deemed a pseudogene. Sequenced: peripheral blood. The clonotype was recovered from a woman in her seventies with active or convalescent COVID-19. CDR3 protein: CASSTDHWTGGPNRRTDTQYF. CDR3 nucleotide sequence: TGTGCCAGCAGCACGGACCATTGGACAGGGGGACCAAACCGACGGACAGATACGCAGTATTTT.